This TCR beta chain was sequenced during a study of neoadjuvant anti-PD-1 for oral cavity cancer (dated by TCRdb to the early 2020s). Turning to the overall study: Before curative-intent surgical resection, most patients were given three to four biweekly doses of nivolumab at 3 mg/kg. Patients with complete response, partial response or stable disease by RECIST 1.1 were defined as responders, whereas patients with progression were defined as non-responders. The parent correlative cohort had 12 to 13 patients and a response rate of 25% to 35%. A fourth nivolumab dose was given around day 43 to patients without progression, and definitive surgical resection was performed in those patients on days 50-56. General conclusions and limits of the study: After neoadjuvant nivolumab, T cell clonality (Gini index) in PBMCs was significantly higher in non-responders than in responders. Higher pretreatment blood TCRbeta clonality and lower post-treatment tumor TCRbeta clonality were correlated with higher pretreatment blood Treg/Th17 ratios. Only a few patients per response group were included in the TCR analyses, and the authors called for validation in larger cohorts.

The time point label on this specimen signifies: after neoadjuvant nivolumab, at surgical resection. None of the patients had received prior systemic or radiation treatment, and all were newly diagnosed with stage II-IVA oral cavity squamous cell carcinoma. Everyone in the cohort had locally advanced, HPV-negative oral cavity squamous cell carcinoma. Peripheral blood mononuclear cells were analyzed directly and were not maintained or expanded in culture. The samples were drawn from a longitudinal correlative study tied to a single-arm phase II trial testing neoadjuvant nivolumab in oral cavity squamous cell carcinoma. Subject-matched pre- and post-treatment PBMCs and tumors from three responders and three non-responders underwent genomic DNA-based TCRbeta sequencing. Peripheral blood mononuclear cells were collected before nivolumab treatment and were collected again after treatment, at the time of surgery. Genomic DNA was isolated from PBMCs using the Maxwell RSC DNA from Cells kit.

Notes on this clone: Its recognized antigen is unknown. Qualities for individual bases were not recorded, and no much larger clone is one base off.

For deep sequencing of PBMC libraries, mostly 480 ng of input genomic DNA was used, and six replicates were run per sample. TCRbeta libraries were prepared with the immunoSEQ hsTCRbeta kit according to the manufacturer's instructions. The finished libraries were brought together in one pool at approximately 3 nM, which was then read using an Illumina NovaSeq 6000 S4 flow cell. In the original analysis: Raw data preprocessing and quality control were performed with the immunoSEQ Analyzer. The analysis was limited to productive rearrangements, and each clonotype was defined by a unique CDR3 amino acid sequence. Repertoire clonality was estimated as the Gini-Simpson index, which was calculated using the R package tcR. Gini indices were compared with Student's t test, and associations with tumor size change were assessed by Pearson correlation. Not all clones reach the TCRdb copy of this immuneACCESS table, which keeps in-frame sequences only. Checked studies attribute under half of the gap to unresolved V genes and leave the rest unexplained. V and J calls and clone size are as listed in that table; D and trimming were resolved from the DNA. For this sample there are some 33,000 clones; roughly 80% appear just once. 3.4% of the sample lies in the top ten.

There are 16 amino acids in the CDR3, from cysteine to phenylalanine inclusive. The only DNA kept is the CDR3, 48 bases in frame from the first base. At the junction V is shortened by 3 bases and J by 0 bases; bases outside the gene matches: 5. In the germline V gene (reference sequence), CDR1 corresponds to LNHDA and CDR2 to SQIVND. The sequenced sample was PBMCs, obtained after nivolumab (anti-PD-1) treatment. The clonotype was recovered from a person aged 35-80 years with oral cavity squamous cell carcinoma. This sequence uses TRBV19 and TRBJ2-7, and TRBD2 matches 10 of the central bases. The CDR3 region reads CASSIGSGGASYEQYF. The sequenced DNA: TGTGCCAGTAGTATCGGGAGCGGGGGGGCCTCCTACGAGCAGTACTTC. When the CDR3 is completed using the reference TRBV19 and TRBJ2-7 genes on either side, the full variable domain is DGGITQSPKYLFRKEGQNVTLSCEQNLNHDAMYWYRQDPGQGLRLIYYSQIVNDFQKGDIAEGYSVSREKKESFPLTVTSAQKNPTAFYLCASSIGSGGASYEQYFGPGTRLTVT.